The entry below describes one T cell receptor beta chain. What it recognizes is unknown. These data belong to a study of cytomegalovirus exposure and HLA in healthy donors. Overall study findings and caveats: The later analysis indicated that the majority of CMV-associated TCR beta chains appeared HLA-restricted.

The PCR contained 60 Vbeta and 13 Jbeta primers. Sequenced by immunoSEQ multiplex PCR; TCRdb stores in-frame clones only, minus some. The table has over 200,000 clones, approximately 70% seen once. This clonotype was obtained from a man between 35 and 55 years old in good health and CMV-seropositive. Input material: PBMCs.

CDR3 in DNA: TGTGCCACCTCTAACTATGGCTACACCTTC. Translated: CATSNYGYTF. The chain links TRBV19 to TRBJ1-2; D is undetermined. CDR1 LNHDA and CDR2 SQIVND come from the germline V gene (reference sequence). V was pared by 10 bases and J by 0 bases, with 3 bases between. The length of the CDR3 is 10 residues.